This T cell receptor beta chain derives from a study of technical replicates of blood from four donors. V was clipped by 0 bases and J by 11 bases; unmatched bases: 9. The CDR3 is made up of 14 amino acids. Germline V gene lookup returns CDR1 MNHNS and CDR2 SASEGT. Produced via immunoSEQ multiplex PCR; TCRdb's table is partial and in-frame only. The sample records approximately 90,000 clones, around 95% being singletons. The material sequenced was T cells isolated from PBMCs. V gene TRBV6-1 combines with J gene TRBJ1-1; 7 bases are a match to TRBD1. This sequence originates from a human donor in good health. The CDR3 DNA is TGTGCCAGCAGTGAAGCGTCAGGACAGGTGAGGGCTTTCTTT. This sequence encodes CASSEASGQVRAFF.